The clone carrying this T cell receptor (beta chain) was seen ten or more times. As yet, its antigen is unknown. CDR1 MNHEY and CDR2 SVGEGT come from the germline V gene. The length of the CDR3 is 15 residues. The V and J ends lost 0 bases and 8 bases respectively, with 14 bases between them. Beta-chain TCR CDR3 regions were amplified from RNA transcripts. First-round RT-PCR employed HTBI primers, with a second-round multiplex PCR after it. TCRdb reprocessed the multiplex PCR reads via MiXCR and lists one record per CDR3 protein. In the table there are hundreds of thousands of distinct CDR3 sequences, under 25% of which are singletons. The data were obtained in a study of Graves' ophthalmopathy and Graves' hyperthyroidism. The overall study: Ahead of any treatment, peripheral blood was obtained at the initial diagnosis. Broader study findings: Among thyroid clonotypes expanded above 0.001 frequency, most also appeared in blood. The 13-signature model separated ophthalmopathy from stable hyperthyroidism at roughly 90% sensitivity and roughly 80% specificity.

The authors isolated PBMCs from 8 to 10 ml of fresh peripheral blood. This receptor was identified in a woman aged 18-30 years with stable Graves' hyperthyroidism. V and J are TRBV6-2 or TRBV6-3 and TRBJ2-4; D is tentatively TRBD1 or TRBD2 (5 bases each). The sequenced sample consisted of peripheral blood. This chain's CDR3 is CASSYSRRMGDIQYF. The CDR3 nucleotides read TGTGCCAGCAGTTACTCGCGGAGGATGGGGGACATTCAGTACTTC.